These 29 T cell receptor beta chains were sequenced from one sample in a study of T cell responses to AZD1222 COVID-19 vaccine (dated by TCRdb to the early 2020s). The library was produced with the immunoSEQ multiplex PCR assay. Imported from immuneACCESS, the table was reduced by TCRdb to in-frame sequences with V and J called. These copies leave out some clones; in studies compared against another copy, an unresolved V gene accounts for under half, and the cause of the remainder is not known. The sample table shows over 45,000 clones, and around 89% are seen once. In total, the top ten clones hold about 5.4% of the sample. This specimen's time point label, per the study, means: about 28 days (+/-7) after the second vaccine dose. The material was peripheral blood, obtained 28 days after the second AZD1222 dose. These receptors all stem from an adult who received the AZD1222 COVID-19 vaccine.

This sequence joins TRBV15 and TRBJ2-6; maybe TRBD1 (6 bases). The CDR3 has 16 amino acids. The V gene's germline CDR1 is LNHNV and CDR2 YYDKDF (reference sequence). V gave up 9 bases and J gave up 0 bases, with 15 bases separating them. The CDR3 sequence: CATSTGLLSGANVLTF. Written as DNA, the CDR3 is TGTGCCACTTCGACAGGCCTCCTCTCTGGGGCCAACGTCCTGACTTTC.

The gene calls are TRBV28 and TRBJ2-1, with D possibly matching TRBD1 (5 bases). The germline gives CDR1 MDHEN, CDR2 SYDVKM. V was trimmed by 4 bases and J by 10 bases, leaving 14 bases between them. The CDR3 runs to 13 residues. CDR3 residues: CASSSPGRSEQFF. The CDR3 coding sequence is TGTGCCAGCAGTTCCCCAGGGCGGAGCGAGCAGTTCTTC.

The J gene is TRBJ1-3, the V gene TRBV28; D gene uncertain. The CDR3 loop spans 15 amino acids. V lost 4 bases and J 4 bases, leaving 14 bases between the germline ends. In germline, CDR1 is MDHEN, CDR2 SYDVKM. DNA for the CDR3: TGTGCCAGCAGTTCGGGGATCCGGACGGGAAACACCATATATTTT. Amino acid sequence: CASSSGIRTGNTIYF.

J is TRBJ1-4 and V is TRBV7-2; D is uncertain. Germline CDR1 reads SGHTA; CDR2 reads FQGNSA. The ends were cut back, 8 bases at V and 1 base at J, with 5 bases in the middle. The CDR3 runs to 12 residues. The CDR3 here is CASSQTNEKLFF. For the CDR3, the DNA is TGTGCCAGCTCGCAAACTAATGAAAAACTGTTTTTT.

J is TRBJ1-1 and V is TRBV3-1 (or the pseudogene TRBV3-2); a possible D gene is TRBD1 (6 bases). The V end was cut by 3 bases, the J end by 10 bases, with 24 bases between. The CDR3 is made up of 16 amino acids. Germline loops: CDR1 LGHDT, CDR2 YNNKEL (reference sequence). The CDR3 here is CASSQTTGQSRGRAFF. CDR3 in DNA: TGTGCCAGCAGCCAGACCACTGGACAGAGTCGCGGACGAGCTTTCTTT.

This chain connects TRBV3-1 (or the pseudogene TRBV3-2) to TRBJ1-1; D perhaps matches TRBD1 (5 bases). This CDR3 is built from 17 residues. Germline values: CDR1 LGHDT, CDR2 YNNKEL (reference sequence). Trimming removed 4 bases at V and 0 bases at J, with 18 bases between. As DNA, the CDR3 is TGTGCCAGCAGCCCGGGCCAGGGTTGGGGTATGAACACTGAAGCTTTCTTT. It codes for CASSPGQGWGMNTEAFF.

V is TRBV14 and J is TRBJ2-1; 8 positions agree with TRBD1. The junction had 20 bases not matched to a gene; V was cut back by 4 bases and J by 12 bases. CDR3 length: 17 amino acids. The V gene's germline CDR1 is SGHDN and CDR2 FVKESK. CDR3 in DNA: TGTGCCAGCAGCCCCCCCGGGACAGGCCGAGAGGGGAGAGGGCAGTTCTTC. Protein product: CASSPPGTGREGRGQFF.

This chain uses TRBV18 with TRBJ2-7, with D perhaps TRBD1 (6 bases). CDR3 length: 15 residues. CDR1 is KGHSH, CDR2 LQKENI, per germline. The V end was cut by 4 bases, the J end by 3 bases, with 16 bases between. The CDR3 sequence: CASSLQGTLSYEQYF. The CDR3 bases are TGTGCCAGCTCACTACAAGGGACACTTAGCTACGAGCAGTACTTC.

The chain couples TRBV29-1 to TRBJ2-7, with a tentative D call TRBD1 (7 bases). Between the trimmed V and J ends, which lost 6 bases and 3 bases, there was a span of 12 bases. The CDR3 loop spans 12 amino acids. Germline CDR1 and CDR2: SQVTM and ANQGSEA. The CDR3 sequence is CSVRQGGYEQYF. The CDR3 nucleotides are TGCAGCGTAAGACAGGGAGGCTACGAGCAGTACTTC.

This chain joins TRBV19 and TRBJ1-5, with D possibly being TRBD1 (5 bases). V was pared by 7 bases and J by 2 bases, with 15 bases between. This CDR3 has 15 residues. The germline V gene has CDR1 LNHDA and CDR2 SQIVND (reference sequence). The CDR3 protein is CASKRGDFGNQPQHF. DNA of the CDR3: TGTGCCAGTAAGAGAGGGGACTTTGGCAATCAGCCCCAGCATTTT.

This sequence joins TRBV11-2 and TRBJ1-1, with 7 bases aligning to TRBD1. The CDR3 length is 14 residues. V dropped 5 bases and J dropped 0; count of bases not matched to a gene: 3. Germline V CDR1 and CDR2: SGHAT, FQNNGV. CDR3 sequence reads: CASSLGQLNTEAFF. Written as DNA, the CDR3 is TGTGCCAGCAGCCTGGGACAGTTGAACACTGAAGCTTTCTTT.

CDR3 nucleotides: TGTGCCACCAGCAGAGATGAGCAGGGGCTGGGGGAGCAGTACTTC. Its protein is CATSRDEQGLGEQYF. The rearrangement links TRBV15 to TRBJ2-7; D is possibly TRBD1 (6 bases). The CDR3 runs 15 residues. The germline V gene encodes CDR1 LNHNV and CDR2 YYDKDF (reference sequence). With 0 bases removed from V and 7 bases from J, the gap between germline ends came to 16 bases. Using reference TRBV15 and TRBJ2-7 for the parts outside the CDR3, the full variable domain is DAMVIQNPRYQVTQFGKPVTLSCSQTLNHNVMYWYQQKSSQAPKLLFHYYDKDFNNEADTPDNFQSRRPNTSFCFLDIRSPGLGDTAMYLCATSRDEQGLGEQYFGPGTRLTVT.

J is TRBJ1-3 and V is TRBV25-1; 9 bases fit TRBD1. The V and J ends lost 1 base and 2 bases, in that order; junction bases with no gene match: 6. The CDR3 is 17 amino acids. Per the germline V gene, CDR1 is MGHDK and CDR2 is SYGVNS. The CDR3 region is CASSEWTGDLPGNTIYF. The CDR3, as DNA: TGTGCCAGCAGTGAATGGACAGGGGACCTTCCTGGAAACACCATATATTTT. The whole variable domain, remainder taken from reference TRBV25-1 and TRBJ1-3, is EADIYQTPRYLVIGTGKKITLECSQTMGHDKMYWYQQDPGMELHLIHYSYGVNSTEKGDLSSESTVSRIRTEHFPLTLESARPSHTSQYLCASSEWTGDLPGNTIYFGEGSWLTVV.

This chain links TRBV16 with TRBJ2-7; D perhaps matches TRBD2 (6 bases). The CDR3 contains 15 residues. CDR1 is KGHSY and CDR2 is FQNENV in the germline V gene. The V end lost 1 base, the J end lost 2 bases, and 12 bases lay between the germline ends. The CDR3 loop is CASSQFWGEAYEQYF. The CDR3 DNA reads as TGTGCCAGCAGCCAATTCTGGGGGGAGGCCTACGAGCAGTACTTC.

The J gene is TRBJ2-7, the V gene TRBV12-3 or TRBV12-4; TRBD1 or TRBD2 may be the D gene (6 bases each). V lost 5 bases and J lost 4, with 9 bases in between. CDR3 length equals 12 residues. The DNA of the CDR3 is TGTGCCAGCAGTACAGGGAGGTACGAGCAGTACTTC. This gives the protein CASSTGRYEQYF.

V and J are TRBV7-2 and TRBJ2-5, with 7 bases identical to TRBD2. Looked up from germline, CDR1 is SGHTA and CDR2 is FQGNSA. Germline trimming cut 0 bases from V and 2 bases from J; bases unmatched to any gene: 6. CDR3 size: 16 residues. The CDR3 is CASSLAGGRGQETQYF. The CDR3 DNA follows: TGTGCCAGCAGCTTAGCGGGAGGGCGTGGGCAAGAGACCCAGTACTTC.

In nucleotides, the CDR3 is TGTGCCAGCAGCTTAGGGGGTCCGGGGGGCCGCCTCAATGAGCAGTTCTTC. It translates to CASSLGGPGGRLNEQFF. The chain recombines TRBV13 with TRBJ2-1; D might be TRBD2 (7 bases). CDR3 length equals 17 residues. Germline CDR1 PRHDT, CDR2 FYEKMQ (reference sequence). Trimming removed 0 bases at V and 6 bases at J, with 18 bases between.

The chain links TRBV7-3 to TRBJ2-7; 9 positions agree with TRBD1. CDR3 size: 15 residues. Germline loops: CDR1 SGHTA, CDR2 FQGTGA. J was trimmed by 5 bases and V by 7 bases; bases with no gene match: 12. The CDR3 coding sequence is TGTGCCAGCACCTCGAAACCGGGACAGGGCCACGAGCAGTACTTC. Protein sequence: CASTSKPGQGHEQYF.

A single count supports this clone. The rearrangement links TRBV27 to TRBJ2-2, with 7 bases fitting TRBD2. This CDR3 is built from 15 residues. Germline trimming cut 6 bases from V and 0 bases from J; bases unmatched to any gene: 4. CDR1 is MNHEY, CDR2 SMNVEV, per germline (reference sequence). CDR3 loop: CASRSGVTNTGELFF. The CDR3 nucleotides are TGTGCCAGCAGAAGCGGGGTAACGAACACCGGGGAGCTGTTTTTT.

The V and J genes are TRBV27 and TRBJ2-5; TRBD2 matches at 9 bases. V was pared by 5 bases and J by 6 bases, with 10 bases of the junction left unmatched. The CDR3 loop spans 15 amino acids. Germline V gene lookup returns CDR1 MNHEY and CDR2 SMNVEV (reference sequence). The CDR3 here is CASSVTSGPRKTQYF. DNA for the CDR3: TGTGCCAGCAGTGTGACTAGCGGCCCTCGGAAGACCCAGTACTTC.

This chain joins TRBV5-6 and TRBJ1-1, with a tentative D call TRBD1 (6 bases). From germline, CDR1 is SGHDT and CDR2 YYEEEE. V shed 4 bases and J shed 0 bases, with 13 bases lying between them. The length of the CDR3 is 15 residues. In DNA form, the CDR3 reads TGTGCCAGCAGCCTGGGGGGGCGGCTGAACACTGAAGCTTTCTTT. It specifies CASSLGGRLNTEAFF.

The rearrangement joins TRBV9 to TRBJ1-2, with D possibly matching TRBD1 (5 bases). The V gene lost 3 bases and the J gene lost 0 bases, with 15 bases spanning the gap. The germline CDR1 and CDR2 sequences are SGDLS and YYNGEE. The CDR3 is made up of 16 amino acids. For the CDR3, the DNA is TGTGCCAGCAGCGCAACCCCCCGGGGACCTAACTATGGCTACACCTTC. This encodes CASSATPRGPNYGYTF.

The rearrangement joins TRBV18 to TRBJ2-7; D gene uncertain. Trimming shortened V by 1 base and J by 6 bases, and 4 bases separated the two germline ends. Per the germline V gene, CDR1 is KGHSH and CDR2 is LQKENI. This CDR3 has 11 residues. This chain's CDR3 is CASSPQVEQYF. CDR3 DNA sequence: TGTGCCAGCTCACCACAGGTCGAGCAGTACTTC.

V and J are TRBV10-2 and TRBJ2-7; TRBD1 agrees at 7 bases. The germline V gene encodes CDR1 WSHSY and CDR2 SAAADI. The V and J ends lost 5 bases and 4 bases, in that order; junction bases with no gene match: 11. The CDR3 loop spans 15 amino acids. CDR3 loop: CASSWDGTVKYEQYF. DNA of the CDR3: TGCGCCAGCAGTTGGGACGGGACAGTAAAATACGAGCAGTACTTC.

CDR3 coding DNA: TGCGCCAGCAGCTCCGCCGGGGACAGGACCACGTCTGGAAACACCATATATTTT. Translated: CASSSAGDRTTSGNTIYF. V and J are TRBV5-1 and TRBJ1-3; 8 positions agree with TRBD1. Trimming cost V 3 bases and J 1 base; bases outside gene matches: 12. Germline assignment: CDR1 SGHRS and CDR2 YFSETQ. This CDR3 region has 18 residues.

The genes are TRBV21-1 and TRBJ2-7; the tabulated D call, TRBD1, remains unverified against the DNA. TRBV21-1 is an annotated pseudogene. The length of the CDR3 is 14 residues. The DNA of the CDR3 is TGTGCCAGCCCAGCCCAGGGGTGCTCCTACGAGCAGTACTTC. Protein product: CASPAQGCSYEQYF.

CDR3 DNA sequence: TGTGCCAGCAGTTACCGGGGGGCGAGCTCCTACGAGCAGTACTTC. Protein sequence: CASSYRGASSYEQYF. The rearrangement links TRBV6-5 to TRBJ2-7; a possible D gene is TRBD2 (7 bases). This CDR3 has 15 amino acids. Germline V lookup: CDR1 MNHEY, CDR2 SVGAGI. V was cut by 2 bases and J by 0 bases, with 11 bases left in between.

The DNA for the CDR3 is TGTGCCACCAGCAGAGGAGGACCCGGGAGTGAAGAAGGGACTAGTTTTAAGTCCTACAATGAGCAGTTCTTC. Its protein is CATSRGGPGSEEGTSFKSYNEQFF. The chain carries TRBV15 and TRBJ2-1; 8 bases are shared with TRBD2. CDR1 is LNHNV and CDR2 is YYDKDF in the germline V gene (reference sequence). The CDR3 loop spans 24 amino acids. Trimming at V came to 1 base and at J to 1 base, leaving 27 bases not matched to a gene.

This chain joins TRBV10-1 and TRBJ2-7; possible D gene TRBD2, 6 bases. The CDR3 runs to 15 residues. V shed 5 bases and J shed 4 bases, with 18 bases lying between them. CDR1 WNHNN and CDR2 SYGVQD come from the germline V gene (reference sequence). CDR3 nucleotides: TGCGCCAGCAGTCAGGGACTGAACCCAAGGTACGAGCAGTACTTC. Protein product: CASSQGLNPRYEQYF.